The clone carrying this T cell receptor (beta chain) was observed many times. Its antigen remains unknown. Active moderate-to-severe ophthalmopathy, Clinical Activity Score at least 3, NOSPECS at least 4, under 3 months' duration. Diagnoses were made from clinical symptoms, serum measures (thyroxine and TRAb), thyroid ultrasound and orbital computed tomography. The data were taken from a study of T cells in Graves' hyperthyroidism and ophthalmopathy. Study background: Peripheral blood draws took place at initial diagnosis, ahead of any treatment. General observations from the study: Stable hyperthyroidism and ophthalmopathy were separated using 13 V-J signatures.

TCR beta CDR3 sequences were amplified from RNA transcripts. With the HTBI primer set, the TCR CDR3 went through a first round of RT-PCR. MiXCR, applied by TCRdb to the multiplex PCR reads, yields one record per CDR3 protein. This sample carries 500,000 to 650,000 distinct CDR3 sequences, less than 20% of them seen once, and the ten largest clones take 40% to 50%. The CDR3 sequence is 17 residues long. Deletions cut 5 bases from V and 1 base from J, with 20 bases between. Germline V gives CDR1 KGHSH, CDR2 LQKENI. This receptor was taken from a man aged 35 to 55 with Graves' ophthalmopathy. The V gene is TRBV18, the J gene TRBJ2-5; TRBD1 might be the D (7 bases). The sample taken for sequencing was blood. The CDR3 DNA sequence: TGTGCCAGCTCAACGGGGTTCGGAGGGGGCAGCCAAGAGACCCAGTACTTC. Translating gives CASSTGFGGGSQETQYF.